Reported below is one T cell receptor beta chain. Its antigen is unknown. These data originate in a study of cytomegalovirus exposure and HLA in healthy donors. Study-level points and caveats: TRBV6-2, TRBV6-3 and other indistinguishable V segments were excluded. An ancestry cluster, one associated with Asian ancestry, reportedly showed fewer N-insertions than the approximately 650-donor mean in a later analysis. A later analysis, which compared TCR beta chains of equal frequency, found the HLA-associated ones more clonally expanded.

From germline, CDR1 is SGHDT and CDR2 YYEEEE. The CDR3 has 14 amino acids. With V trimmed by 2 bases and J by 4 bases, 1 base remained unmatched. The PCR contained 60 Vbeta and 13 Jbeta primers. Authors' data handling: About 9.9 million of the approximately 80 million unique TCR beta chains counted in a later analysis were shared. Assay: immunoSEQ multiplex PCR; the TCRdb copy retains only in-frame clones and omits some. The DNA was the basis for D and trimming; V, J and clone size are from that table. The sample contains approximately 110,000 clones, 60% to 75% of which appear only once. The sequenced material came from PBMCs. The chain combines TRBV5-6 with TRBJ1-2; 11 bases map to TRBD1. The source is a woman between 50 and 59 years old in good health and CMV-seropositive. CDR3 residues: CASSFGTGGYGYTF. Here the CDR3 DNA reads TGTGCCAGCAGCTTTGGGACAGGGGGCTATGGCTACACCTTC.